The TCR beta chain described here comes from a study of Tregs in tolerant kidney transplant recipients. Study-wide results and caveats: Biological reproducibility was not directly addressed, but technical replication error appeared minimal.

About this clone itself: Its antigen is unknown.

The protocol was immunoSEQ multiplex PCR, while the TCRdb copy is restricted to in-frame clones and leaves out a portion. The repertoire holds some 69,000 clones, 84% seen once, with around 4% in the top ten. Trimming took off 0 bases at V and 5 bases at J, with 10 bases between the two ends. Germline values: CDR1 MNHEY, CDR2 SVGAGI. The CDR3 is 14 amino acids. The gene calls are TRBV6-5 and TRBJ1-2; a weak D match, TRBD1 (6 bases). Sequencing was performed on CD4+ T cells from blood. The receptor was isolated from a human donor in good health. CDR3 protein: CASSYSWRGYGYTF. DNA for the CDR3: TGTGCCAGCAGTTACTCGTGGAGGGGGTATGGCTACACCTTC.